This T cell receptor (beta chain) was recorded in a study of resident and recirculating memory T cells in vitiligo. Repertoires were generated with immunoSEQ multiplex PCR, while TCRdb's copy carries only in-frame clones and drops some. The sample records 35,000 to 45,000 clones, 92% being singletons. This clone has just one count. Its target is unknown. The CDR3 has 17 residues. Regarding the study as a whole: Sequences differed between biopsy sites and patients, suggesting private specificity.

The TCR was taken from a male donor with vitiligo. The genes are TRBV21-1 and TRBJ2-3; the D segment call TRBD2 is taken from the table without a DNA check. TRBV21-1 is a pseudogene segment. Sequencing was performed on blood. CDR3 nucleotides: TGTGCCAGCAGCAGGTACGTCCCACGGGGGGTCACAGATACGCAGTATTTT. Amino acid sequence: CASSRYVPRGVTDTQYF.